Listed here is a single T cell receptor (beta chain). Primers used in a second PCR of roughly 7 to 12 cycles were a sample-barcoded 5' primer and a J-beta primer mix. Each CDR3 protein gets one entry after TCRdb re-called the 5' RACE reads with MiXCR. Of over a million distinct CDR3 sequences in the sample, under 55% are singletons; the top ten hold approximately 19%. This entry is derived from a study of blood T cells in healthy people across ages. The donors, aged roughly 6 to 100, were healthy Caucasians from Russia. Per-sample PBMC isolation yielded at least 7 million cells. The germline V gene has CDR1 SEHNR and CDR2 FQNEAQ (reference sequence). The CDR3 is 17 residues long. The V and J ends lost 2 bases and 0 bases, in that order; junction bases with no gene match: 7.

This sequence joins TRBV7-9 and TRBJ1-2; the match to TRBD1 covers 9 bases. This clonotype was sampled from a woman aged 60 to 75 in good health. Sample: blood. CDR3: CASSLTQGQGANYGYTF. Written as DNA, the CDR3 is TGTGCCAGCAGCTTAACCCAGGGACAGGGAGCTAACTATGGCTACACCTTC. The variable domain in full, with the rest retrieved from reference TRBV7-9 and TRBJ1-2, is DTGVSQNPRHKITKRGQNVTFRCDPISEHNRLYWYRQTLGQGPEFLTYFQNEAQLEKSRLLSDRFSAERPKGSFSTLEIQRTEQGDSAMYLCASSLTQGQGANYGYTFGSGTRLTVV.